This note documents a single T cell receptor beta chain sequence. What it binds is unknown. The PCR employed 60 Vbeta primers together with 13 Jbeta primers. TCRdb's table, derived via immunoSEQ multiplex PCR, lists solely in-frame clones and lacks some. This sample has about 200,000 clones, with roughly four fifths found just once. These data are taken from a study of cytomegalovirus exposure and HLA in healthy donors. Study conclusions and caveats: Later analysis identified 16,000 or so TCR beta sequences associated with HLA alleles, using a false discovery rate threshold of 0.05. Looking again later, the authors saw that most CMV-associated TCR beta chains seemed HLA-restricted.

Germline V gene sequence: CDR1 SGHVS, CDR2 FQNEAQ. The V end was cut by 1 base, the J end by 2 bases, with 17 bases between. The CDR3 covers 17 residues. The sample taken for sequencing was PBMCs. This clonotype was obtained from a boy aged 2 to 10 in good health and CMV-seronegative. V gene TRBV7-8 combines with J gene TRBJ1-2; unclear D gene. The CDR3 nucleotides are TGTGCCAGCAGCTTAGGAGGGATGGCCGAAAGCAACTATGGCTACACCTTC. Its protein product is CASSLGGMAESNYGYTF. Using reference TRBV7-8 and TRBJ1-2 for the parts outside the CDR3, the full variable domain is GAGVSQSPRYKVAKRGQDVALRCDPISGHVSLFWYQQALGQGPEFLTYFQNEAQLDKSGLPSDRFFAERPEGSVSTLKIQRTQQEDSAVYLCASSLGGMAESNYGYTFGSGTRLTVV.